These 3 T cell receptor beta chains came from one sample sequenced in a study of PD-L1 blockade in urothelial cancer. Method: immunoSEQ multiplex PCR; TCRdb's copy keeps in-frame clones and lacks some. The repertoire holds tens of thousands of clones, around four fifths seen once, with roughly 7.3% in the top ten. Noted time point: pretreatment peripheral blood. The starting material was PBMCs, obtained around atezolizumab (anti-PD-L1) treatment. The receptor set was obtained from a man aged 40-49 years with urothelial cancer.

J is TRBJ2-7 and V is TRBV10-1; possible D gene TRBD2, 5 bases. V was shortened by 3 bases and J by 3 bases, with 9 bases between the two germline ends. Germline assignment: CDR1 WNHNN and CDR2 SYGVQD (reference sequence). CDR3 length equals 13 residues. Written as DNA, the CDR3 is TGCGCCAGCAGTGATGGACTGCGCTACGAGCAGTACTTC. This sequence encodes CASSDGLRYEQYF.

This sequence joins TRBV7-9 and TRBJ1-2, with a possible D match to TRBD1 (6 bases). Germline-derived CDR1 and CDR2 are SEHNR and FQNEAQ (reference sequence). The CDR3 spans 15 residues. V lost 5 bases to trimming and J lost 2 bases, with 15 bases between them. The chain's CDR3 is CASSDSGDWNYGYTF. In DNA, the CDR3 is TGTGCCAGCAGCGACTCAGGGGATTGGAACTATGGCTACACCTTC. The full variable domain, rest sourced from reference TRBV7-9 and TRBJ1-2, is DTGVSQNPRHKITKRGQNVTFRCDPISEHNRLYWYRQTLGQGPEFLTYFQNEAQLEKSRLLSDRFSAERPKGSFSTLEIQRTEQGDSAMYLCASSDSGDWNYGYTFGSGTRLTVV.

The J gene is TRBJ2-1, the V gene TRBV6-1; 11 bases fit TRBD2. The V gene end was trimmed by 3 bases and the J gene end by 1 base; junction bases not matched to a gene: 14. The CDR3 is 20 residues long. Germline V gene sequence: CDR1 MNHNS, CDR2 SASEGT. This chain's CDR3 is CASSDVLAGGLFRSYNEQFF. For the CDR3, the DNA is TGTGCCAGCAGTGACGTCCTAGCGGGAGGTCTTTTCAGGTCCTACAATGAGCAGTTCTTC.